The entry below gives a single T cell receptor beta chain sequence along with its context. Its antigen is undetermined. All of the isolated RNA was reverse transcribed, so expressed TCRB transcripts were sequenced. Data came from immunoSEQ multiplex PCR; TCRdb stores just in-frame clones and leaves some out. The top ten clones hold around 0.022% of a sample with approximately 730,000 clones, roughly 13% of them seen once. This record belongs to a study of beta chain features in type 1 diabetes. Study-level information: Patients shared similar age, gender and cell yields with healthy donors.

Findings and limits, study-wide: All four CD4+ subsets of Type 1 diabetes patients contained TCRB CDR3s that were moderately but significantly shorter. The study found fewer insertions and more deletions at VDJ junctions in type 1 diabetes patients. Any PCR bias toward short templates would affect both groups alike.

The CDR3 is 14 amino acids. The V gene's germline CDR1 is SGHNT and CDR2 YYREEE (reference sequence). V lost 0 bases to trimming and J lost 5 bases, with 11 bases between them. Central memory, naive, regulatory and stem cell-like memory CD4+ cells were sorted by CD45RO/CCR7/CD25/CD127/CD95/CD27. The chain recombines TRBV5-4 with TRBJ2-5, with D perhaps being TRBD1 or TRBD2 (5 bases each). The sequencing sample was made of naive CD4+ T cells from blood. This receptor was taken from a man between 18 and 35 years old with type 1 diabetes. CDR3 residues: CASSLDDGAETQYF. CDR3 nucleotides: TGTGCCAGCAGCTTGGATGACGGGGCGGAGACCCAGTACTTC.